The present TCR beta chain was sequenced within a study of T cells in Graves' hyperthyroidism and ophthalmopathy (dated by TCRdb to the late 2010s). With regard to the full study: Peripheral blood samples were taken at initial diagnosis, before any treatment was given. TCR V-J signatures able to tell the groups apart were searched for in a discovery cohort of 90 to 100 patients, of whom over 40 had Graves' ophthalmopathy and 57 had stable Graves' hyperthyroidism. Prospective prediction of ophthalmopathy was tested in an independent validation cohort of 18 to 20 hyperthyroidism patients and 17 patients who later progressed to ophthalmopathy. The 95 to 100 discovery patients were randomly split 7:3 into training and test sets. In about 6 Graves' hyperthyroidism patients, the study also compared T-cell repertoires from thyroid tissue with T-cell repertoires from blood. After sampling, hyperthyroidism patients received methimazole starting at 30 mg daily, and ophthalmopathy patients received high-dose intravenous methylprednisolone. The paper reports TCR Vbeta CDR3 sequencing of approximately 140 peripheral blood samples: some 41 ophthalmopathy, fewer than 80 hyperthyroidism and approximately 17 progressor patients.

Overall study outcomes, separate from this receptor: Ophthalmopathy was separated from stable hyperthyroidism by a 13 V-J signature model, with approximately 90% sensitivity and around 81% specificity obtained in cross-validation and 80%/75% obtained in testing. In validation, the model predicted progression to ophthalmopathy with 65% to 71% sensitivity and roughly 72% specificity, a median of 6.5 months before onset. Most expanded thyroid clonotypes (frequency above 0.001) were also detected in blood, suggesting blood repertoires may reflect thyroid immune responses. No statistical method was used to set the sample size in advance, and investigators knew the group allocation.

This clonotype was counted ten times or more. Its binding antigen is unknown. Base-call qualities are not available, and no considerably larger clone is one nucleotide away. Ophthalmopathy patients had moderately to severely active disease, Clinical Activity Score of at least 3, NOSPECS grade of at least 4, and duration under 3 months. Exclusion was applied to patients with uncontrolled infections, other autoimmune diseases, pregnancy or lactation. Clinical symptoms, serum thyroxine and TRAb, thyroid ultrasound, and orbital computed tomography formed the basis for the diagnoses. PBMCs were separated from roughly 9.3 ml of fresh peripheral blood using Ficoll-Paque density gradient centrifugation. Trizol reagent was used to extract total RNA, and RNA quality was then checked on an Agilent 2100 Bioanalyzer. The TCR beta CDR3 regions were amplified from the RNA transcripts. For the first round of RT-PCR on the TCR CDR3, the HTBI primer set was used together with the Qiagen OneStep RT-PCR kit. Libraries were constructed in a second round of multiplex PCR, after which size selection and purification were performed. Libraries were sequenced paired-end with 100 bp reads on an Illumina HiSeq2000. The study's own analysis went as follows. Raw data were processed with SOAPnuke, discarding reads with adapters, uncalled bases, mean Phred below 15, or no exact constant-primer or identifier match. COPE v1.2.5 was used to merge high-quality paired reads, and clonotypes were defined as unique nucleotide sequences. Clonotypes were aligned to IMGT TRBV, TRBD and TRBJ reference segments using MiTCR v1.1. The analysis included only V-J combinations with a frequency above 0.0001, which together covered approximately 99% of the repertoires. The TCS score was defined as F50 (clonal expansion) divided by E x V (chaos), with BLOSUM62-based TCRdist calculated between CDR3 peptides within each V-J. Welch's t-statistics and random forest reduced fewer than 550 V-J features to under 15, which were used in a naive Bayes classifier (R e1071). TCRdb ran its own pipeline on the public reads, namely fastp trimming at Q25 and MiXCR clone calling, and kept in-frame beta chains. Each entry is one CDR3 protein sequence, shown with its most common DNA and genes. TCRdb, rather than the study authors, made the V and J calls. In this sample the table shows 450,000 to 650,000 distinct CDR3 sequences, roughly 17% of which occur a single time. Of the sample, approximately 18% is held by the ten largest clones.

V loses 2 bases of germline sequence and J loses 5 bases, and the interval between the two ends is 18 bases. Measured from the cysteine to the phenylalanine, the CDR3 is 16 residues long. The DNA shown is the 48-base CDR3, in frame from base 1. Sequencing input: blood. This clonotype was sampled from a woman between 18 and 30 years old with Graves' ophthalmopathy. Recombination joined TRBV12-3 or TRBV12-4 with TRBJ2-5, with the D gene tentatively TRBD1 or TRBD2, based on 5 matching bases in each. The CDR3 in this case is CASSLRTGTPRETQYF. The DNA sequence follows: TGTGCCAGCAGTTTAAGAACGGGGACCCCGAGGGAGACCCAGTACTTC.